The next 9 T cell receptor beta chains were all read from a single sample in a study of post-analysis software for immune sequencing data (dated by TCRdb to about 2015). Study-level results and caveats: Significantly higher frequencies in patients than in controls were found for several TRBV segments, including TRBV5-6, TRBV5-1 and TRBV20-1.

Their antigen targets remain unknown. Library prep was done by PCR. Sequencing used an Illumina HiSeq 2500. Unique molecular identifiers were incorporated into TCR beta cDNA libraries to reduce PCR and sequencing biases. TCRdb passed the public sequencing reads through fastp at Q25 and MiXCR, retaining productive beta sequences. Rows are combined by CDR3 protein, so each entry shows the most common genes and DNA. Across this sample there are 550,000 to 700,000 distinct CDR3 sequences, with roughly 46% seen only once. The ten top clones hold more than 1.5% of the sample. Input material: blood. The source is a girl aged 10 to 17 with multiple sclerosis.

The CDR3, as DNA: TGCGCCAGCAGCTTGGCCACAGGGACAGAGACCCAGTACTTC. This translates into CASSLATGTETQYF. This chain links TRBV5-1 with TRBJ2-5; TRBD1 is a possible D gene (6 bases). In germline, CDR1 is SGHRS, CDR2 YFSETQ. The CDR3 contains 14 residues. Trimming took off 0 bases at V and 4 bases at J, with 10 bases between the two ends.

The chain couples TRBV11-3 to TRBJ2-1; 7 bases line up with TRBD1. CDR3 length: 15 amino acids. CDR1 is SGHNT, CDR2 YENEEA, per germline. J lost 7 bases, V lost 2 bases, and 8 bases had no gene match. For the CDR3, the DNA is TGTGCCAGCAGCTTAAGGGGGCGCGTGGTTAATGAGCAGTTCTTC. Residues: CASSLRGRVVNEQFF.

A single count supports this clonotype. One end of the junction varies from germline; a read error may be responsible. The rearrangement links TRBV6-5 to TRBJ2-1; 9 bases line up with TRBD1. Germline V gene lookup returns CDR1 MNHEY and CDR2 SVGAGI. The CDR3 has 16 residues. CDR3: CAGSYSGTGSTMKQFF. The CDR3 nucleotides read TGTGCCGGCAGTTATTCGGGGACAGGGTCTACAATGAAGCAGTTCTTC.

V and J are TRBV20-1 and TRBJ2-7; 12 bases map to TRBD1. This CDR3 is 15 amino acids long. Germline lookup yields CDR1 DFQATT and CDR2 SNEGSKA (reference sequence). Trimming removed 0 bases from V and 6 bases from J; junction bases left unmatched: 6. CDR3 sequence: CSARDWGQGAGEQYF. The DNA of the CDR3 is TGCAGTGCTAGAGATTGGGGACAGGGGGCAGGCGAGCAGTACTTC.

This clonotype has ten or more counts. The genes are TRBV20-1 and TRBJ2-7; 7 nucleotides align to TRBD1. The CDR3 spans 15 residues. V lost 0 bases to trimming and J lost 2 bases; unmatched junction nucleotides: 7. In germline, CDR1 is DFQATT, CDR2 SNEGSKA (reference sequence). The CDR3 here is CSARDRDRWAYEQYF. The CDR3 region has the DNA TGCAGTGCTAGAGACCGGGACAGATGGGCCTACGAGCAGTACTTC.

The chain uses TRBV13 and TRBJ2-1; 8 bases match TRBD2. The CDR3 has 20 residues. Germline values: CDR1 PRHDT, CDR2 FYEKMQ (reference sequence). J lost 0 bases, V lost 4 bases, and 17 bases had no gene match. This chain's CDR3 is CASSSTGWSLAGGSYNEQFF. CDR3 nucleotide sequence: TGTGCCAGCAGCTCAACGGGATGGTCGCTAGCGGGTGGCTCCTACAATGAGCAGTTCTTC.

CDR3 sequence (DNA): TGTGCCAGCAGACTGGGGACTAGCTGGGAGACCCAGTACTTC. Protein product: CASRLGTSWETQYF. The rearrangement links TRBV6-5 to TRBJ2-5; 9 bases agree with TRBD2. Looked up from germline, CDR1 is MNHEY and CDR2 is SVGAGI. V shed 6 bases and J 5 bases; nucleotides not matched to a gene: 7. The CDR3 is 14 amino acids.

This clonotype appeared many times. The rearrangement uses TRBV7-6 and TRBJ1-2, with 9 bases identical to TRBD1. CDR3 length equals 20 residues. J gave up 3 bases and V 2 bases, and 19 bases lay outside the gene matches. Germline V lookup: CDR1 SGHVS, CDR2 FNYEAQ. The CDR3 nucleotides read TGTGCCAGCAGCTTACCCCTTTACCGGGACAGGGATCTTCTGGACTATGGCTACACCTTC. This codes for CASSLPLYRDRDLLDYGYTF.

In this sample, this clonotype turned up a few times. The chain joins TRBV20-1 to TRBJ2-1; a weak D match, TRBD1 (6 bases). This CDR3 is 19 amino acids long. Germline CDR1 and CDR2: DFQATT and SNEGSKA (reference sequence). Trimming shortened V by 0 bases and J by 0 bases, and 21 bases separated the two germline ends. CDR3 bases: TGCAGTGCTAGAGATCGGGGAGCAGGCCGAGGGGGCTCCTACAATGAGCAGTTCTTC. Its protein product is CSARDRGAGRGGSYNEQFF.